The 31 T cell receptor beta chains given below trace back to one sample, sequenced in a study of siplizumab effects on memory and regulatory T cells. The assay was immunoSEQ multiplex PCR, and TCRdb's table has in-frame clones only and misses some. The sample has tens of thousands of clones, roughly 80% seen once. Specimen: memory CD4+ T cells sorted from blood. The receptor source for this set is a human donor in good health.

This clone has just a few counts. Other DNA sequences within the sample encode an identical CDR3. This sequence joins TRBV7-9 and TRBJ2-7; no definite D call. Trimming took off 1 base at V and 1 base at J, with 11 bases between the two ends. The germline gives CDR1 SEHNR, CDR2 FQNEAQ (reference sequence). The CDR3 totals 15 residues. CDR3 nucleotide sequence: TGTGCCAGCAGCTTAGTGTCAGGTCGGTCCTACGAGCAGTACTTC. Protein sequence: CASSLVSGRSYEQYF.

The chain links TRBV19 to TRBJ2-7, with D possibly called TRBD1 or TRBD2 (6 bases each). Germline V gene sequence: CDR1 LNHDA, CDR2 SQIVND (reference sequence). The CDR3 consists of 16 residues. Trimming stripped 5 bases from V and 7 bases from J, with 24 bases between. CDR3 sequence reads: CASSVNRGVGPAEQYF. The CDR3 DNA follows: TGTGCCAGTAGTGTAAATAGGGGGGTGGGGCCAGCGGAGCAGTACTTC.

The chain recombines TRBV2 with TRBJ2-2; a weak D match, TRBD2 (8 bases). The V end lost 7 bases, the J end lost 1 base, and 13 bases lay between the germline ends. The CDR3 totals 15 residues. CDR1 SNHLY and CDR2 FYNNEI come from the germline V gene. The chain's CDR3 is CASTGRGRNTGELFF. The CDR3 DNA is TGTGCCAGCACCGGGAGGGGGCGGAACACCGGGGAGCTGTTTTTT.

The gene calls are TRBV29-1 and TRBJ1-2; weak D call: TRBD1 (5 bases). This CDR3 contains 11 residues. With 5 bases removed from V and 4 bases from J, the gap between germline ends came to 8 bases. The V gene's germline CDR1 is SQVTM and CDR2 ANQGSEA. CDR3 bases: TGCAGCGTTCTTAGGGGCTATGGCTACACCTTC. Residues: CSVLRGYGYTF.

This chain joins TRBV18 and TRBJ1-3; D is unclear. CDR3 size: 15 residues. The V end was cut by 3 bases, the J end by 0 bases, with 9 bases between. The V gene's germline CDR1 is KGHSH and CDR2 LQKENI. The CDR3 region is CASSPLGSSGNTIYF. CDR3 bases: TGTGCCAGCTCACCGTTGGGGTCCTCTGGAAACACCATATATTTT. The variable domain in full, completed from reference TRBV18 and TRBJ1-3, reads NAGVMQNPRHLVRRRGQEARLRCSPMKGHSHVYWYRQLPEEGLKFMVYLQKENIIDESGMPKERFSAEFPKEGPSILRIQQVVRGDSAAYFCASSPLGSSGNTIYFGEGSWLTVV.

The genes are TRBV9 and TRBJ2-5, with 11 bases identical to TRBD2. The CDR3 loop spans 16 amino acids. Germline V gene data show CDR1 as SGDLS and CDR2 as YYNGEE. The trim removed 3 bases at V and 4 bases at J, leaving 8 bases unmatched. The DNA of the CDR3 is TGTGCCAGCAGCGGAGGGACTAGCGGATGGGGAGAGACCCAGTACTTC. Protein: CASSGGTSGWGETQYF.

This rearrangement joins TRBV6-5 to TRBJ2-2; 11 bases map to TRBD2. The CDR3 sequence is 15 residues long. Germline values: CDR1 MNHEY, CDR2 SVGAGI. V shed 7 bases and J 5 bases; nucleotides not matched to a gene: 6. In nucleotides, the CDR3 is TGTGCCAGCACGGTAGCGGGGGGGCGGACCGGGGAGCTGTTTTTT. Encoded protein: CASTVAGGRTGELFF.

The chain recombines TRBV18 with TRBJ1-5, with D possibly TRBD1 on 6 matching bases. This CDR3 contains 15 residues. Trimming took 4 bases from V and 9 from J, leaving 19 bases between them. Germline V gene lookup returns CDR1 KGHSH and CDR2 LQKENI. The CDR3 region is CASSLPGTRVGPQHF. The CDR3 coding sequence is TGTGCCAGCTCACTACCCGGGACACGGGTTGGGCCCCAGCATTTT. Looking up the rest from reference TRBV18 and TRBJ1-5 gives the full variable domain: NAGVMQNPRHLVRRRGQEARLRCSPMKGHSHVYWYRQLPEEGLKFMVYLQKENIIDESGMPKERFSAEFPKEGPSILRIQQVVRGDSAAYFCASSLPGTRVGPQHFGDGTRLSIL.

This chain links TRBV27 with TRBJ2-7; maybe TRBD1 (5 bases). The V and J ends lost 6 bases and 3 bases respectively, with 12 bases between them. The V gene's germline CDR1 is MNHEY and CDR2 SMNVEV (reference sequence). The CDR3 totals 13 residues. The CDR3 protein is CASRGVNFYEQYF. CDR3 DNA sequence: TGTGCCAGCAGAGGGGTCAACTTCTACGAGCAGTACTTC.

This chain joins TRBV4-1 and TRBJ2-7; tentative D call: TRBD2 (6 bases). V shed 2 bases and J shed 0 bases, with 11 bases lying between them. Germline-derived CDR1 and CDR2 are MGHRA and YSYEKL. This CDR3 spans 15 amino acids. CDR3 protein: CASSQHHGSSYEQYF. As DNA, the CDR3 is TGCGCCAGCAGCCAACACCACGGGAGCTCCTACGAGCAGTACTTC.

This chain links TRBV6-5 with TRBJ1-6; D remains unclear. Germline-derived CDR1 and CDR2 are MNHEY and SVGAGI. Trimming removed 8 bases from V and 0 bases from J, with 11 bases in between. The CDR3 covers 15 residues. CDR3 sequence: CASHALSSYNSPLHF. In DNA form, the CDR3 reads TGTGCCAGCCACGCATTAAGCTCCTATAATTCACCCCTCCACTTT.

This rearrangement joins TRBV7-9 to TRBJ2-6; 11 nucleotides line up with TRBD2. Germline V CDR1 and CDR2: SEHNR, FQNEAQ (reference sequence). Trimming took 5 bases from V and 1 from J; bases not matched to a gene: 7. The CDR3 extends over 18 amino acids. CDR3 bases: TGTGCCAGCAGCATCGCCGGGACTAGCGGTTCTGGGGCCAACGTCCTGACTTTC. Translating it yields CASSIAGTSGSGANVLTF.

This chain joins TRBV19 and TRBJ1-5; D remains ambiguous. There are 16 residues in the CDR3. Per germline, CDR1 LNHDA and CDR2 SQIVND (reference sequence). V was trimmed by 3 bases and J by 7 bases, leaving 19 bases between them. In DNA, the CDR3 is TGTGCCAGTAGTATTCAACAAGGGTTCCTCGGGCAGCCCCAGCATTTT. As protein: CASSIQQGFLGQPQHF.

V is TRBV19 and J is TRBJ1-3; D gene unclear. V lost 3 bases and J lost 5, with 8 bases in between. The CDR3 length is 13 residues. The germline gives CDR1 LNHDA, CDR2 SQIVND (reference sequence). The DNA for the CDR3 is TGTGCCAGTAGTATCCACACCAGAAACACCATATATTTT. This codes for CASSIHTRNTIYF.

The chain couples TRBV30 to TRBJ1-1; D is perhaps TRBD1 (5 bases). The V gene lost 0 bases and the J gene lost 4 bases, with 15 bases spanning the gap. The CDR3 has 15 residues. CDR1 and CDR2 (germline): GTSNPN, SVGIG (reference sequence). The CDR3 DNA follows: TGTGCCTGGAGTGTACAGGAAGGACATGTCACTGAAGCTTTCTTT. Residues: CAWSVQEGHVTEAFF.

The chain links TRBV15 to TRBJ1-1; D gene uncertain. Trimming left V 4 bases short and J 2 bases short, with 5 bases between. Germline V lookup: CDR1 LNHNV, CDR2 YYDKDF (reference sequence). The CDR3 extends over 12 amino acids. The CDR3, as DNA: TGTGCCACCAGCAAGACAAACACTGAAGCTTTCTTT. Its translation is CATSKTNTEAFF.

J is TRBJ2-7 and V is TRBV6-6, with 7 bases matching TRBD1. Germline-derived CDR1 and CDR2 are MNHNY and SVGAGI (reference sequence). The CDR3 consists of 13 residues. V was pared by 4 bases and J by 3 bases, with 3 bases of the junction left unmatched. In DNA form, the CDR3 reads TGTGCCAGCAGTTCGGCAGGGGGCTACGAGCAGTACTTC. Protein sequence: CASSSAGGYEQYF.

The CDR3 spells CASSWGLGGPQETQYF. DNA for the CDR3: TGTGCCAGCAGCTGGGGACTTGGCGGCCCCCAAGAGACCCAGTACTTC. This chain connects TRBV5-6 to TRBJ2-5; weak D call: TRBD2 (6 bases). This CDR3 comprises 16 residues. V lost 3 bases to trimming and J lost 1 base, with 16 bases between them. Per the germline V gene, CDR1 is SGHDT and CDR2 is YYEEEE. Together with reference TRBV5-6 and TRBJ2-5, the CDR3 gives the full variable domain: DAGVTQSPTHLIKTRGQQVTLRCSPKSGHDTVSWYQQALGQGPQFIFQYYEEEERQRGNFPDRFSGHQFPNYSSELNVNALLLGDSALYLCASSWGLGGPQETQYFGPGTRLLVL.

The V call is TRBV6-1, the J call TRBJ1-4; a weak D match, TRBD1 (5 bases). The CDR3 loop spans 15 amino acids. Trimming left V 2 bases short and J 8 bases short, with 15 bases between. Germline V CDR1 and CDR2: MNHNS, SASEGT. In nucleotides, the CDR3 is TGTGCCAGCAGTGAATCAGGGAAGGGGCGGGAAAAACTGTTTTTT. Translated: CASSESGKGREKLFF.

This chain connects TRBV5-1 to TRBJ1-1; weak D call: TRBD1 (5 bases). Trimming took off 0 bases at V and 4 bases at J, with 13 bases between the two ends. This CDR3 has 15 residues. Germline CDR1 is SGHRS and CDR2 is YFSETQ. This chain's CDR3 is CASSLGGKEGTEAFF. CDR3 sequence (DNA): TGCGCCAGCAGCTTGGGGGGGAAGGAAGGCACTGAAGCTTTCTTT.

This clone occurred a few times. V is TRBV9 and J is TRBJ1-2, with 10 nucleotides matching TRBD1. From germline, CDR1 is SGDLS and CDR2 YYNGEE. J lost 3 bases, V lost 3 bases, and 5 bases had no gene match. The CDR3 is 15 amino acids. CDR3 nucleotide sequence: TGTGCCAGCAGCGAGGGACAGGGGATTCACTATGGCTACACCTTC. Translated, it gives CASSEGQGIHYGYTF.

This clone was found once. The rearrangement joins TRBV11-2 to TRBJ2-1; 15 bases agree with TRBD2. CDR3 length equals 18 residues. Germline CDR1 and CDR2: SGHAT and FQNNGV. Losses at the gene ends were 1 base for V and 3 bases for J; bases not matched to a gene: 4. CDR3 in DNA: TGTGCCAGCAGCTTAGGGACTAGCGGGGGGGCCGTCTACAATGAGCAGTTCTTC. Amino acids: CASSLGTSGGAVYNEQFF.

The chain links TRBV19 to TRBJ1-1; possible D gene TRBD1, 5 bases. Deletions cut 0 bases from V and 1 base from J, with 15 bases between. Looked up from germline, CDR1 is LNHDA and CDR2 is SQIVND (reference sequence). The CDR3 covers 17 residues. CDR3 protein: CASSIDQTWGSNTEAFF. Written as DNA, the CDR3 is TGTGCCAGTAGTATAGATCAAACATGGGGCTCGAACACTGAAGCTTTCTTT.

The chain is built from TRBV9 and TRBJ2-6, with D unresolved. V lost 4 bases, J lost 0 bases, and 5 bases lay in between. The CDR3 consists of 14 residues. Germline lookup yields CDR1 SGDLS and CDR2 YYNGEE. CDR3 sequence (DNA): TGTGCCAGCAGCCCCTACTCTGGGGCCAACGTCCTGACTTTC. Translating gives CASSPYSGANVLTF.

This chain connects TRBV7-3 to TRBJ2-1, with 11 positions matching TRBD2. Trimming cost V 2 bases and J 7 bases; bases outside gene matches: 7. Germline assignment: CDR1 SGHTA and CDR2 FQGTGA. The CDR3 is 16 amino acids. CDR3 bases: TGTGCCAGCAGCTTATATACTAGCGGGAGAAGGAATGAGCAGTTCTTC. As protein: CASSLYTSGRRNEQFF.

The chain uses TRBV6-5 and TRBJ2-5, with no clear D. Germline V CDR1 and CDR2: MNHEY, SVGAGI. Trimming took 6 bases from V and 3 from J, leaving 8 bases between them. The CDR3 totals 12 residues. The CDR3 DNA sequence: TGTGCCAGCAGCAAGACGGAAGAGACCCAGTACTTC. This translates into CASSKTEETQYF.

This clone was observed a handful of times. J is TRBJ1-1 and V is TRBV19; D not certain. V was pared by 4 bases and J by 7 bases, with 13 bases between. Germline values: CDR1 LNHDA, CDR2 SQIVND (reference sequence). This CDR3 is built from 13 residues. The CDR3 reads CASSTRHALEAFF. CDR3 coding DNA: TGTGCCAGTAGTACCCGACACGCACTTGAAGCTTTCTTT.

This CDR3 is CASSDTWTVDEQYF. CDR3 nucleotide sequence: TGTGCCAGCAGCGACACCTGGACAGTCGACGAGCAGTACTTC. The rearrangement links TRBV6-5 to TRBJ2-7; the D gene is possibly TRBD1 (6 bases). The V and J ends lost 6 bases and 5 bases respectively, with 17 bases between them. The CDR3 runs 14 residues. Germline assignment: CDR1 MNHEY and CDR2 SVGAGI.

Note on this clone: This CDR3 is also generated by other DNA sequences in the sample. The rearrangement uses TRBV5-1 and TRBJ1-1; 8 nucleotides align to TRBD1. Per the germline V gene, CDR1 is SGHRS and CDR2 is YFSETQ. The CDR3 consists of 14 residues. The J segment lost 4 bases and the V segment lost 0 bases, leaving 2 bases of the junction unmatched. Written as DNA, the CDR3 is TGCGCCAGCAGCTTGGCAGGGGGCGGCACTGAAGCTTTCTTT. Its protein product is CASSLAGGGTEAFF. The full variable domain, in which reference TRBV5-1 and TRBJ1-1 provide the parts outside the CDR3, is KAGVTQTPRYLIKTRGQQVTLSCSPISGHRSVSWYQQTPGQGLQFLFEYFSETQRNKGNFPGRFSGRQFSNSRSEMNVSTLELGDSALYLCASSLAGGGTEAFFGQGTRLTVV.

This clone was recorded many times. CDR3 coding DNA: TGTGCCAGCAGCTTAGTACTGCCAGTTAATTCACCCCTCCACTTT. It yields the protein CASSLVLPVNSPLHF. The chain has TRBV7-2 and TRBJ1-6; D is unclear. This CDR3 contains 15 residues. Germline CDR1 reads SGHTA; CDR2 reads FQGNSA. V lost 1 base to trimming and J lost 6 bases, with 10 bases between them.

This chain joins TRBV5-1 and TRBJ1-5, with a tentative D call TRBD1 (5 bases). This CDR3 has 14 amino acids. Looked up from germline, CDR1 is SGHRS and CDR2 is YFSETQ. Trimming took off 4 bases at V and 1 base at J, with 9 bases between the two ends. The CDR3 sequence is CASSPGTSNQPQHF. The CDR3 DNA reads TGCGCCAGCAGCCCCGGGACGAGCAATCAGCCCCAGCATTTT.